The present TCR beta chain was sequenced within a study of blood T cell repertoires in COVID-19. Data came from immunoSEQ multiplex PCR; TCRdb stores just in-frame clones and leaves some out. This repertoire shows 150,000 to 200,000 clones, approximately 89% found once; its top ten account for roughly 3.5%. This CDR3 is built from 12 residues. The V end lost 6 bases, the J end lost 4 bases, and 9 bases lay between the germline ends. Germline values: CDR1 LNHDA, CDR2 SQIVND (reference sequence). Sequencing input: peripheral blood. The V and J genes are TRBV19 and TRBJ2-5, with D perhaps matching TRBD1 (5 bases). The receptor's source is a man between 65 and 85 years old with acute or convalescent COVID-19. CDR3 protein: CASSQGGETQYF. DNA of the CDR3: TGTGCCAGTAGCCAGGGTGGAGAGACCCAGTACTTC.